The sequence of this T cell receptor beta chain was determined in a study of OX40 agonist ivuxolimab in advanced cancers. About the research overall: Clinicians treated patients with ivuxolimab, an agonistic anti-OX40 (CD134) antibody. Melanoma, hepatocellular carcinoma, head and neck or renal cell cancer occurred in dose-escalation patients.

The repertoire was sequenced with immunoSEQ multiplex PCR; TCRdb's copy has only in-frame clones and lacks some. The sample lists around 63,000 clones, 79% seen once, with roughly a tenth in the top ten. General study findings and limits: By week 6 at 0.1 to 3.0 mg/kg, blood CD4+ and CD8+ T cells had expanded clonally.

Per germline, CDR1 MNHEY and CDR2 SMNVEV (reference sequence). CDR3 length: 13 amino acids. The ends lost 8 bases at V and 9 bases at J; junction bases unmatched: 12. This clone has a single count. Antigen unknown. Sequenced material: CD4+ or CD8+ T cells sorted from blood, taken in a trial of the OX40 agonist ivuxolimab. This chain links TRBV27 with TRBJ1-1; 7 bases fit TRBD1. This receptor was identified in an adult with an advanced solid tumor such as melanoma, head and neck, liver or kidney cancer. CDR3 nucleotides: TGTGCCAGCGGCCACCCGGGACAGTTAAAAGCTTTCTTT. Residues: CASGHPGQLKAFF.